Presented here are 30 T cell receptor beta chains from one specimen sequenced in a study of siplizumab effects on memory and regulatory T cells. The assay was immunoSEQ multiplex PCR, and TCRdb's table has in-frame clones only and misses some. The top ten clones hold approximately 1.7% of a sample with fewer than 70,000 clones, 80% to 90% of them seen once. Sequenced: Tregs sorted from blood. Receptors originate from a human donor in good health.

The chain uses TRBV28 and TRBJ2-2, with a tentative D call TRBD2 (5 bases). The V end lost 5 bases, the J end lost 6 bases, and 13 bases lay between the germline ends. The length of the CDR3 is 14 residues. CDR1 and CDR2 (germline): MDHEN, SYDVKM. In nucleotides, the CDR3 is TGTGCCAGCAGTCTACGCGGCGGGCCCGGGGAGCTGTTTTTT. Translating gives CASSLRGGPGELFF.

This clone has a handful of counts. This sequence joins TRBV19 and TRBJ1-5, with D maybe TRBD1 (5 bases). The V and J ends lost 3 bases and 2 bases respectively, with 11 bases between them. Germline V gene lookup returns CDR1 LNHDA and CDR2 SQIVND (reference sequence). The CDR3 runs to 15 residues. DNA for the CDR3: TGTGCCAGTAGTATCGGAAGGGGAGGCAATCAGCCCCAGCATTTT. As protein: CASSIGRGGNQPQHF.

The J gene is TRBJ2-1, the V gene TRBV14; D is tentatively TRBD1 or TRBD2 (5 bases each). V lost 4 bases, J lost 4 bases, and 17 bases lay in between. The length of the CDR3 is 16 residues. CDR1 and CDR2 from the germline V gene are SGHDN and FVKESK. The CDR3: CASSRGPGTQYNEQFF. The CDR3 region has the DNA TGTGCCAGCAGCCGGGGCCCGGGAACTCAGTACAATGAGCAGTTCTTC.

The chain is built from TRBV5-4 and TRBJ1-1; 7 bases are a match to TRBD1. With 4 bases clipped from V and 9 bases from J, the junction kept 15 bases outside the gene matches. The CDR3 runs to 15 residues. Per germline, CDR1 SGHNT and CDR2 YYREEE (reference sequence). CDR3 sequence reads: CASSTRRDSFRKAFF. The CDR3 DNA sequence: TGTGCCAGCAGCACCAGAAGGGACAGTTTTCGGAAAGCTTTCTTT.

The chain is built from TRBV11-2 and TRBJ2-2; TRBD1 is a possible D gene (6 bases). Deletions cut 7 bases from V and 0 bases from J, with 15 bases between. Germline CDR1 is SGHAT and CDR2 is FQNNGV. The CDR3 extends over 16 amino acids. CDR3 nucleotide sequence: TGTGCCAGCACCAAAAGTGGGGGCGCGAACACCGGGGAGCTGTTTTTT. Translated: CASTKSGGANTGELFF.

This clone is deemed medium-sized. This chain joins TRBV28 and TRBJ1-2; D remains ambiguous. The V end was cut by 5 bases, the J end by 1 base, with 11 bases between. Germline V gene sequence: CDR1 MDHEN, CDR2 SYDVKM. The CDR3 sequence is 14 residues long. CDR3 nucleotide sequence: TGTGCCAGCAGTGAGGACGGAGATAACTATGGCTACACCTTC. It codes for CASSEDGDNYGYTF.

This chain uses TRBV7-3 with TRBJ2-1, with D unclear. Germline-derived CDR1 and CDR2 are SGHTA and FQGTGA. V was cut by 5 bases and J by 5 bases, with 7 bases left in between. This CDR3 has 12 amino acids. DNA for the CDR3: TGTGCCAGCAGCCGTTTGGACAATGAGCAGTTCTTC. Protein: CASSRLDNEQFF.

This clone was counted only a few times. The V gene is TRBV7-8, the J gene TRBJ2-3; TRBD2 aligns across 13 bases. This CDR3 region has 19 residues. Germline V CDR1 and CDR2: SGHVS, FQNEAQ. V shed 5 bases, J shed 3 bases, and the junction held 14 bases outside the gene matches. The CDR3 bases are TGTGCCAGCAGCGCCGTCCAAACTAGCGGGAGGGCAAGAACAGATACGCAGTATTTT. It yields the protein CASSAVQTSGRARTDTQYF.

CDR3: CASSLMNEQFF. In DNA, the CDR3 is TGTGCCAGTAGTTTGATGAATGAGCAGTTCTTC. The chain is built from TRBV19 and TRBJ2-1, with D uncertain. CDR3 size: 11 residues. Trimming left V 5 bases short and J 7 bases short, with 6 bases between. Germline values: CDR1 LNHDA, CDR2 SQIVND (reference sequence).

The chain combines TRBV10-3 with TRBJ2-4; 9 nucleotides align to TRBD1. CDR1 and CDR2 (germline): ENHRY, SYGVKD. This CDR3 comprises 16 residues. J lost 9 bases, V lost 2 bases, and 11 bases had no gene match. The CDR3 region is CAISEPLTGGLSIQYF. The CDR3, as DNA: TGTGCCATCAGTGAGCCACTGACAGGGGGTTTAAGCATTCAGTACTTC.

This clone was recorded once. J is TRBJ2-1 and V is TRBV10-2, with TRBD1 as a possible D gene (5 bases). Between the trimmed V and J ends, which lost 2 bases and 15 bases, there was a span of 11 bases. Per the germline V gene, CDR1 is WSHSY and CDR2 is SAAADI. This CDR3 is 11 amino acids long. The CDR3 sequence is CASSEDWTRFF. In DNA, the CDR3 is TGCGCCAGCAGTGAGGACTGGACAAGGTTCTTC.

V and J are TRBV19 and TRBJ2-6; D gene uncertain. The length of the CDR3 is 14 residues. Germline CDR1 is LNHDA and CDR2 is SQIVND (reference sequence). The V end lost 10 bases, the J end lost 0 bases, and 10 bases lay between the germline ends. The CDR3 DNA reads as TGTGCCACCAAAGCTAGCTCTGGGGCCAACGTCCTGACTTTC. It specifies CATKASSGANVLTF.

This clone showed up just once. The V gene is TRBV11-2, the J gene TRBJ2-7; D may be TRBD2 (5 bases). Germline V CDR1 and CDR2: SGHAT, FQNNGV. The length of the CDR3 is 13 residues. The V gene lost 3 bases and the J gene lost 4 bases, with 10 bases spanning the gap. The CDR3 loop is CASSLDWRYEQYF. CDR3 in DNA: TGTGCCAGCAGCTTGGACTGGAGGTACGAGCAGTACTTC. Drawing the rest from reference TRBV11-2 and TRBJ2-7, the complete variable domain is EAGVAQSPRYKIIEKRQSVAFWCNPISGHATLYWYQQILGQGPKLLIQFQNNGVVDDSQLPKDRFSAERLKGVDSTLKIQPAKLEDSAVYLCASSLDWRYEQYFGPGTRLTVT.

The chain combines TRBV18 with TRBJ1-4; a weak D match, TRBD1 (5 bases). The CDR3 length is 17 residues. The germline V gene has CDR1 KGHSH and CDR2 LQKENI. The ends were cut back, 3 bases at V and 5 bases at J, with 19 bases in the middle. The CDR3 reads CASSPRRTSGSNEKLFF. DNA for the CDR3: TGTGCCAGCTCACCCCGCCGGACATCGGGGAGCAATGAAAAACTGTTTTTT.

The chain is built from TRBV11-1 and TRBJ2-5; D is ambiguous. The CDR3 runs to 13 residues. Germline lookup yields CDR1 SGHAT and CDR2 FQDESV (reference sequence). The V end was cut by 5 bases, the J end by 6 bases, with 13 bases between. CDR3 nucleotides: TGTGCCAGCAGCCCGGCGGTTCAGCAGACCCAGTACTTC. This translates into CASSPAVQQTQYF.

The CDR3 loop reads CASSFGTSGTTQYF. CDR3 DNA sequence: TGTGCCAGCAGTTTTGGGACTAGCGGGACCACGCAGTATTTT. The chain joins TRBV6-5 to TRBJ2-3; 13 bases align to TRBD2. In germline, CDR1 is MNHEY, CDR2 SVGAGI. V was clipped by 4 bases and J by 9 bases; unmatched bases: 4. This CDR3 spans 14 amino acids.

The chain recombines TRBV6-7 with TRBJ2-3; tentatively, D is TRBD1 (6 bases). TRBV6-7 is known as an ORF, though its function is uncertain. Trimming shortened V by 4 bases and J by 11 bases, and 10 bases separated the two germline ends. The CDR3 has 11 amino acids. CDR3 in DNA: TGTGCCAGCAGTTCTCCCAGGGGGCAGTATTTT. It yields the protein CASSSPRGQYF.

The CDR3 sequence: CATSGTGYEQYF. CDR3 DNA sequence: TGTGCCACCAGCGGAACAGGGTACGAGCAGTACTTC. This rearrangement joins TRBV15 to TRBJ2-7; maybe TRBD1 (6 bases). CDR3 length: 12 residues. Per germline, CDR1 LNHNV and CDR2 YYDKDF (reference sequence). Trimming cost V 5 bases and J 4 bases, with 9 bases left between them.

CDR3 residues: CASRSQGSRIQPQHF. The DNA of the CDR3 is TGTGCCAGCAGGTCACAGGGGTCCCGGATCCAGCCCCAGCATTTT. The chain uses TRBV6-5 and TRBJ1-5; 7 positions agree with TRBD1. The CDR3 length is 15 residues. Looked up from germline, CDR1 is MNHEY and CDR2 is SVGAGI. V was pared by 6 bases and J by 7 bases, with 12 bases of the junction left unmatched.

CDR3 nucleotide sequence: TGTGCCAGCAGAGGAAGGGGGCGAACTGGCTACACCTTC. Protein product: CASRGRGRTGYTF. The chain couples TRBV5-6 to TRBJ1-2; TRBD1 matches at 7 bases. CDR3 length: 13 residues. The junction had 8 bases not matched to a gene; V was cut back by 5 bases and J by 7 bases. CDR1 SGHDT and CDR2 YYEEEE come from the germline V gene.

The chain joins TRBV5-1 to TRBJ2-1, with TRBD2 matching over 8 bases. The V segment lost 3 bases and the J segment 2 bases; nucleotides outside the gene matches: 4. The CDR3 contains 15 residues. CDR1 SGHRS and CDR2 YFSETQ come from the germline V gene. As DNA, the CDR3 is TGCGCCAGCAGCTACCCGGGACTAGCCTACAATGAGCAGTTCTTC. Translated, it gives CASSYPGLAYNEQFF.

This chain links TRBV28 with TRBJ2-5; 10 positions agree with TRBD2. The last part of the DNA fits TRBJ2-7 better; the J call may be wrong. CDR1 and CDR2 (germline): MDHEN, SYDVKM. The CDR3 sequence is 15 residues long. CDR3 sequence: CASSSEREGHYEQYF. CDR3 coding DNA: TGTGCCAGCAGTTCTGAGCGGGAGGGCCACTACGAGCAGTACTTC.

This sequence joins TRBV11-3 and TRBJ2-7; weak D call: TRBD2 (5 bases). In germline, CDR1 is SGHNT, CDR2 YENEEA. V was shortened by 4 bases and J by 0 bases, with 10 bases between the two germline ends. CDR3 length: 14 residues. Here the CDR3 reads CASSSRRGSYEQYF. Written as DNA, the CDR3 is TGTGCCAGCAGCTCAAGACGGGGCTCCTACGAGCAGTACTTC.

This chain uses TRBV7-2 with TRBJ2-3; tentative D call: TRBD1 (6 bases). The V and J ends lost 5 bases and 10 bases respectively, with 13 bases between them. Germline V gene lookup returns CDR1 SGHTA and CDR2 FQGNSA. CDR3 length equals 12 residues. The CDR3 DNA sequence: TGTGCCAGCAGCGAACAGGGAGAAGCGCAGTATTTT. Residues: CASSEQGEAQYF.

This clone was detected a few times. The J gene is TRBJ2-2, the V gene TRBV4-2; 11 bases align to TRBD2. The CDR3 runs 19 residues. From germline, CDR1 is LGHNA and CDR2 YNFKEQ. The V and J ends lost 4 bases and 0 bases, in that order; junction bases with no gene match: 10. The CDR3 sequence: CASSPGGLAAKSNTGELFF. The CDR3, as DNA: TGTGCCAGCAGCCCGGGGGGACTAGCGGCAAAATCGAACACCGGGGAGCTGTTTTTT.

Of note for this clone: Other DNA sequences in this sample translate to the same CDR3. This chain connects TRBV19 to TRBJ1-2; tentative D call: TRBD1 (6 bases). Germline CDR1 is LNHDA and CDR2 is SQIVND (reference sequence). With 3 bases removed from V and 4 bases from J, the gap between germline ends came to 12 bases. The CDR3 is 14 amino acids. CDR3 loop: CASSIRGGGYGYTF. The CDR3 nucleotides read TGTGCCAGTAGTATCAGGGGTGGTGGCTATGGCTACACCTTC. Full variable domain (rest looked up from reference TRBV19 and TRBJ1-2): DGGITQSPKYLFRKEGQNVTLSCEQNLNHDAMYWYRQDPGQGLRLIYYSQIVNDFQKGDIAEGYSVSREKKESFPLTVTSAQKNPTAFYLCASSIRGGGYGYTFGSGTRLTVV.

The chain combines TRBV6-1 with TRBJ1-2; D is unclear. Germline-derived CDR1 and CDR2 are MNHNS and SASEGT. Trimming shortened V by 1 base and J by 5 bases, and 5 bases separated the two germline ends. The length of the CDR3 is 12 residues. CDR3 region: CASSEDTYGYTF. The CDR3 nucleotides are TGTGCCAGCAGTGAAGATACGTATGGCTACACCTTC.

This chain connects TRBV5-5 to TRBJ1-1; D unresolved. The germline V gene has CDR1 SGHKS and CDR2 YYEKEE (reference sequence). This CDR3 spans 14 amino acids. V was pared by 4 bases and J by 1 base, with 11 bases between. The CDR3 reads CASSQSARNTEAFF. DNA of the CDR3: TGTGCCAGCAGCCAGTCGGCCCGGAACACTGAAGCTTTCTTT.

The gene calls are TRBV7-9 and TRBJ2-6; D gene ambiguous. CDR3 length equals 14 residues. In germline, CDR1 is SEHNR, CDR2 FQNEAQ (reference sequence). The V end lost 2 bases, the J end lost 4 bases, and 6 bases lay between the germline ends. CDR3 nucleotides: TGTGCCAGCAGCTTACCGGCCGGGGCCAACGTCCTGACTTTC. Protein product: CASSLPAGANVLTF.

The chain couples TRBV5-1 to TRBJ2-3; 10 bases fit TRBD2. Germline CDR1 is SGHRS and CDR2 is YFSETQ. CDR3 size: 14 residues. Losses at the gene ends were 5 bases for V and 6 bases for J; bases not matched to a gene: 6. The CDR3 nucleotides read TGCGCCAGCAGGCAGAGCGGGAGGGCTGATACGCAGTATTTT. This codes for CASRQSGRADTQYF.